These T cell receptor beta chains were read from a single sample in a study of shared clonotypes between healthy human individuals. Method: immunoSEQ multiplex PCR; TCRdb's copy keeps in-frame clones and lacks some. The sample includes millions of clones, roughly 94% of them seen just once. Sequenced sample: naive CD4+ T cells sorted from blood. These TCRs come from a man aged 18 to 29 in good health. CDR3s include the opening cysteine and the closing phenylalanine or tryptophan. Each record gives: J gene, V gene, CDR3 protein.

J gene: TRBJ1-3
V gene: TRBV5-1
CDR3 protein: CASRGTGSSGNTIYF

J gene: TRBJ2-3
V gene: TRBV10-3
CDR3 protein: CAISGAGGMTDTQYF

J gene: TRBJ2-3
V gene: TRBV10-1
CDR3 protein: CASSPGTPFQDTQYF

J gene: TRBJ1-2
V gene: TRBV28
CDR3 protein: CASTMRGAYTF

J gene: TRBJ1-2
V gene: TRBV7-2
CDR3 protein: CASSSLFAYGYTF

J gene: TRBJ2-3
V gene: TRBV30
CDR3 protein: CAWSLEDTQYF

J gene: TRBJ2-2
V gene: TRBV2
CDR3 protein: CASSLTSGRNTGELFF

J gene: TRBJ2-2
V gene: TRBV9
CDR3 protein: CASSVGLAGESGELFF

J gene: TRBJ2-3
V gene: TRBV9
CDR3 protein: CASSVALAGPSTDTQYF

J gene: TRBJ1-3
V gene: TRBV2
CDR3 protein: CASSQTGLRDTIYF

J gene: TRBJ1-2
V gene: TRBV5-1
CDR3 protein: CASSLEDKKYGYTF

J gene: TRBJ2-4
V gene: TRBV19
CDR3 protein: CASSIDNSRVQYF